The rows below give T cell receptor beta chains drawn from one sample of a study of regulatory T cells in long-lasting Graves disease. TCRdb independently ran MiXCR on the multiplex PCR reads; one entry per CDR3 protein. The table has roughly 360,000 distinct CDR3 sequences, approximately 23% seen once. The sequences come from peripheral blood mononuclear cells (PBMCs), collected when the disease was refractory, from a patient treated with antithyroid drugs. All receptors come from a woman between 40 and 50 years old with Graves disease. Both conserved end residues are part of each CDR3.

TRBV2	TRBJ1-2	CASLLRVERMFRYTF
TRBV12-3/TRBV12-4	TRBJ1-1	CASSGGDRAYTEAFF
TRBV28	TRBJ2-7	CASSFGLAGGYYEQYF
TRBV27	TRBJ1-5	CASSSSEDGNQPQHF
TRBV5-1	TRBJ2-2	CASSSTGTDTGELFF
TRBV6-1	TRBJ1-3	CASRSDRRSGNTIYF
TRBV12-3/TRBV12-4	TRBJ2-7	CASSWLTGYEQYF
TRBV5-1	TRBJ1-2	CASSLEGFYGYTF
TRBV28	TRBJ2-3	CASSHHSGSDGDTQYF
TRBV19	TRBJ1-1	CASRGGGTLNTEAFF
TRBV6-5	TRBJ2-7	CASSYSQGSAYEQYF